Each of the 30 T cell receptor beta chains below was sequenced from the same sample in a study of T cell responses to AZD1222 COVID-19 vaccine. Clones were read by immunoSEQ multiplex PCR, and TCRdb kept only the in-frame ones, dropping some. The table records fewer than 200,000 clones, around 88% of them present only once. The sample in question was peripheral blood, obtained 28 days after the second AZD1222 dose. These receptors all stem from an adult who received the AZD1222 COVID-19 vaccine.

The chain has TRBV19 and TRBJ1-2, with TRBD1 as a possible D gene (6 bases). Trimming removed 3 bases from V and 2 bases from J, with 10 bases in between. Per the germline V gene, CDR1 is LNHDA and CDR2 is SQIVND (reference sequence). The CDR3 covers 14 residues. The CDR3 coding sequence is TGTGCCAGTAGTATCAGTCAGGGGAACTATGGCTACACCTTC. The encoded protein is CASSISQGNYGYTF.

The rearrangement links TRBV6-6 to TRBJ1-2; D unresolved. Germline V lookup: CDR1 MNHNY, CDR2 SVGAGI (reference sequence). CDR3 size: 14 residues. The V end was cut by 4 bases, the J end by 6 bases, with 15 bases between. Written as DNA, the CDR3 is TGTGCCAGCAGTTCTCAACTCGGGGTGGATGGCTACACCTTC. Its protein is CASSSQLGVDGYTF.

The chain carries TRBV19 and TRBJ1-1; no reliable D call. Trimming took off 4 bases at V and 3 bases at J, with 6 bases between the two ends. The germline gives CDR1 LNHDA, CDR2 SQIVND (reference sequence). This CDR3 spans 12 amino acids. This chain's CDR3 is CASSKEYTEAFF. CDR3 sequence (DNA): TGTGCCAGTAGTAAAGAGTACACTGAAGCTTTCTTT.

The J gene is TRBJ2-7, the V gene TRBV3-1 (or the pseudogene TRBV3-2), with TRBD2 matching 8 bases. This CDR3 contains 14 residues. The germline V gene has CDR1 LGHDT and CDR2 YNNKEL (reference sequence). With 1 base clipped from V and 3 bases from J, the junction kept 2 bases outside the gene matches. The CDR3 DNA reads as TGTGCCAGCAGCCAAGGTAGCGGGGTCTACGAGCAGTACTTC. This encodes CASSQGSGVYEQYF.

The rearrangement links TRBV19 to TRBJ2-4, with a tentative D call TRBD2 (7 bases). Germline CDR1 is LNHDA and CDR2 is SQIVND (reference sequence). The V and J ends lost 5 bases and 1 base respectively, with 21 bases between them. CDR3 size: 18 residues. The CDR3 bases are TGTGCCAGTAGTCCGTCCTGGGGGGGGGCGCTGGCCAAAAACATTCAGTACTTC. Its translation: CASSPSWGGALAKNIQYF.

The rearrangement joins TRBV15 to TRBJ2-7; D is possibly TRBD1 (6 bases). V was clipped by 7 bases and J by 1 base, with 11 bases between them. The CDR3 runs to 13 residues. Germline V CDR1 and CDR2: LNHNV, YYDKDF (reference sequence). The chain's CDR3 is CATKMTGSYEQYF. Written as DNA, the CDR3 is TGTGCCACCAAGATGACAGGTTCCTACGAGCAGTACTTC. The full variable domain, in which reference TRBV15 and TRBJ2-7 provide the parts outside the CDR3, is DAMVIQNPRYQVTQFGKPVTLSCSQTLNHNVMYWYQQKSSQAPKLLFHYYDKDFNNEADTPDNFQSRRPNTSFCFLDIRSPGLGDTAMYLCATKMTGSYEQYFGPGTRLTVT.

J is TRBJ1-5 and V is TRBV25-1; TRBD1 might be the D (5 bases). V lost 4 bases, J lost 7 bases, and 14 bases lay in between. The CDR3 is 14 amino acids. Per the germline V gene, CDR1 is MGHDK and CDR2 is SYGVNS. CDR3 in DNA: TGTGCCAGCAGTGGAGGGGCCGGTCCCCAGCCCCAGCATTTT. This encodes CASSGGAGPQPQHF.

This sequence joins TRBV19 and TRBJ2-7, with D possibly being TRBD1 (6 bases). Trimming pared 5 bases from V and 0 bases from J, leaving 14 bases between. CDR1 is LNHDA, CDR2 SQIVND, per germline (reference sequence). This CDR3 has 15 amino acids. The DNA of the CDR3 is TGTGCCAGTAGTGCCCAGGGGCCGAGCTCCTACGAGCAGTACTTC. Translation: CASSAQGPSSYEQYF.

CDR3 sequence (DNA): TGTGCCAGTAGCCAGGGCCCGGCGCCTTATAGCAATCAGCCCCAGCATTTT. This sequence encodes CASSQGPAPYSNQPQHF. The V gene is TRBV19, the J gene TRBJ1-5; the D gene is possibly TRBD1 (5 bases). The CDR3 runs 17 residues. V lost 6 bases and J lost 0, with 18 bases in between. Germline V CDR1 and CDR2: LNHDA, SQIVND (reference sequence).

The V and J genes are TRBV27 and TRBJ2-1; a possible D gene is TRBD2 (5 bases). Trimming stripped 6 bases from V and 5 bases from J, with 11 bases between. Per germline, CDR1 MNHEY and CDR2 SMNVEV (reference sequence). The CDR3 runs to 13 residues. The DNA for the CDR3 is TGTGCCAGCAGACTTTGGGGAGACAATGAGCAGTTCTTC. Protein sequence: CASRLWGDNEQFF.

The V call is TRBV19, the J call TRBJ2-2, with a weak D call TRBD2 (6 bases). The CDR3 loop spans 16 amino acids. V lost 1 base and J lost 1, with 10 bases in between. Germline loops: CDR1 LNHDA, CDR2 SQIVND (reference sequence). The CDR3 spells CASSIALGGNTGELFF. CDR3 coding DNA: TGTGCCAGTAGTATAGCTCTCGGGGGGAACACCGGGGAGCTGTTTTTT.

In DNA, the CDR3 is TGTGCCAGCAGCCACAGGGGGTGGGCAGGGGTTAAAAATGAGCAGTTCTTC. Translation: CASSHRGWAGVKNEQFF. The V and J genes are TRBV7-2 and TRBJ2-1; the match to TRBD1 covers 8 bases. J gave up 7 bases and V 5 bases, and 16 bases lay outside the gene matches. This CDR3 comprises 17 residues. In germline, CDR1 is SGHTA, CDR2 FQGNSA.

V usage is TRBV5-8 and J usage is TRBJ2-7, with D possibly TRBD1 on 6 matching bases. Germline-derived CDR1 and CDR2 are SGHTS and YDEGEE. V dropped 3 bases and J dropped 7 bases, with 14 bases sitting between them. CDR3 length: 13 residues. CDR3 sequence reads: CASSSQGRIEQYF. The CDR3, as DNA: TGTGCCAGCAGCTCACAGGGAAGGATAGAGCAGTACTTC. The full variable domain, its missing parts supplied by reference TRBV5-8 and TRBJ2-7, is EAGVTQSPTHLIKTRGQQATLRCSPISGHTSVYWYQQALGLGLQFLLWYDEGEERNRGNFPPRFSGRQFPNYSSELNVNALELEDSALYLCASSSQGRIEQYFGPGTRLTVT.

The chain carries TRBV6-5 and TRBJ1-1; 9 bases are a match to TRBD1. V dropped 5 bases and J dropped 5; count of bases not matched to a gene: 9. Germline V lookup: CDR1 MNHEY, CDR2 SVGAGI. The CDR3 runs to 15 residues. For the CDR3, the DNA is TGTGCCAGCAGTAAGTACAGGGGGCAGATGACTGAAGCTTTCTTT. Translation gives CASSKYRGQMTEAFF.

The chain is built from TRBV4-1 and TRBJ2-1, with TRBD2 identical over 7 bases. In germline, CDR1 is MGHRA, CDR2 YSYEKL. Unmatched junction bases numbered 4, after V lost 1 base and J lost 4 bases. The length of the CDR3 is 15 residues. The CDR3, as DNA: TGCGCCAGCAGCCAAGCCAGCGGGGTGTACAATGAGCAGTTCTTC. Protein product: CASSQASGVYNEQFF.

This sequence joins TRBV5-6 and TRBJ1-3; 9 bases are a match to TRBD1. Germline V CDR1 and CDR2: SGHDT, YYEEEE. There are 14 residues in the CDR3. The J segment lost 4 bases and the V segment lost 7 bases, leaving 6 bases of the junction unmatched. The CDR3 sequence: CASQQGASGNTIYF. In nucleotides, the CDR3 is TGTGCCAGCCAACAGGGGGCGTCGGGAAACACCATATATTTT. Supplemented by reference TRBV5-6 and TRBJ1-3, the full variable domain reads DAGVTQSPTHLIKTRGQQVTLRCSPKSGHDTVSWYQQALGQGPQFIFQYYEEEERQRGNFPDRFSGHQFPNYSSELNVNALLLGDSALYLCASQQGASGNTIYFGEGSWLTVV.

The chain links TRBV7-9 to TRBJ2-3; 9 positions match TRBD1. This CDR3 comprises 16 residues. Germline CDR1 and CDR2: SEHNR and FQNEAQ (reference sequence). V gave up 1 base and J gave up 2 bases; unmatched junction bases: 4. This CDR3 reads CASSLGGTGSTDTQYF. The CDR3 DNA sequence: TGTGCCAGCAGCTTAGGGGGGACAGGGTCCACAGATACGCAGTATTTT.

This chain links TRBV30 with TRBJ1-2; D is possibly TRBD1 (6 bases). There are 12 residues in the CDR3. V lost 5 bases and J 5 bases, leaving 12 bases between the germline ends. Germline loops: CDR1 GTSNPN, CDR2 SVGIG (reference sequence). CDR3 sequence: CAWQGKLYGYTF. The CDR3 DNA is TGTGCCTGGCAGGGGAAGCTTTATGGCTACACCTTC. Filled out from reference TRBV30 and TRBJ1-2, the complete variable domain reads SQTIHQWPATLVQPVGSPLSLECTVEGTSNPNLYWYRQAAGRGLQLLFYSVGIGQISSEVPQNLSASRPQDRQFILSSKKLLLSDSGFYLCAWQGKLYGYTFGSGTRLTVV.

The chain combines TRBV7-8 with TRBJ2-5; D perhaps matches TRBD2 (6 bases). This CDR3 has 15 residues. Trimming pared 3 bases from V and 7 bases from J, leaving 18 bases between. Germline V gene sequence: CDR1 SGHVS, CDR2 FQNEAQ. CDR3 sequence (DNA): TGTGCCAGCAGCTTCCAAATAACTAGCTCGGTGACCCAGTACTTC. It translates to CASSFQITSSVTQYF. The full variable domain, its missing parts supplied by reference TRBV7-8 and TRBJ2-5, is GAGVSQSPRYKVAKRGQDVALRCDPISGHVSLFWYQQALGQGPEFLTYFQNEAQLDKSGLPSDRFFAERPEGSVSTLKIQRTQQEDSAVYLCASSFQITSSVTQYFGPGTRLLVL.

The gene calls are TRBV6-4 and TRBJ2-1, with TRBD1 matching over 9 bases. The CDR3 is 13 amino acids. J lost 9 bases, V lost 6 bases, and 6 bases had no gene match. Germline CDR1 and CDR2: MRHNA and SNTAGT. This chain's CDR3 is CASRMGQGGEQFF. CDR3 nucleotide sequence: TGTGCCAGCAGGATGGGACAGGGCGGTGAGCAGTTCTTC.

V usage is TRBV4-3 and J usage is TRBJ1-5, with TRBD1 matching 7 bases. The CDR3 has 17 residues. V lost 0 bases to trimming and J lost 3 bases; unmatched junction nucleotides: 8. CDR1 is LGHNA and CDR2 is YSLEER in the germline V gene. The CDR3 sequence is CASSQDRWTGVNQPQHF. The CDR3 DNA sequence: TGCGCCAGCAGCCAAGATCGTTGGACAGGCGTCAATCAGCCCCAGCATTTT.

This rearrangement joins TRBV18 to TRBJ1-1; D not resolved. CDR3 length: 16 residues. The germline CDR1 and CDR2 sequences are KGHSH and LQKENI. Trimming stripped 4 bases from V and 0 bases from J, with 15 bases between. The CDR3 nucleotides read TGTGCCAGCTCACTGGAGGCCGGTACCATGAACACTGAAGCTTTCTTT. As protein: CASSLEAGTMNTEAFF.

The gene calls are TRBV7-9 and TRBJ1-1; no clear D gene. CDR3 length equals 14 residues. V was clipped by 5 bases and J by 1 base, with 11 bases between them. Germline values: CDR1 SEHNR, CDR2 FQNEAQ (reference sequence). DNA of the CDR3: TGTGCCAGCAGCCCATCGTGGGGGAACACTGAAGCTTTCTTT. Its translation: CASSPSWGNTEAFF.

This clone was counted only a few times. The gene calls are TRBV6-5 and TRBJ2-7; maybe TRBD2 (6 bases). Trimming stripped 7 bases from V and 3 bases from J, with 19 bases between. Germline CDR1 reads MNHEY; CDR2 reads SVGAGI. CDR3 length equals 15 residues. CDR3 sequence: CASTVLAGRGYEQYF. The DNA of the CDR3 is TGTGCCAGCACCGTACTAGCAGGTCGGGGCTACGAGCAGTACTTC.

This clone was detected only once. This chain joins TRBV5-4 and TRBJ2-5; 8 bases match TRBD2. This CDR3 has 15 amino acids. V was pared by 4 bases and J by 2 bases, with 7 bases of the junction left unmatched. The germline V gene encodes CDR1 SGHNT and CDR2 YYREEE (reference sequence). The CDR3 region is CASSPGGGPQETQYF. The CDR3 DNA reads TGTGCCAGCAGCCCCGGGGGGGGGCCACAAGAGACCCAGTACTTC.

The chain's CDR3 is CASSLRGTGVVEAFF. CDR3 DNA sequence: TGTGCCAGCAGCCTCCGGGGGACAGGGGTTGTTGAAGCTTTCTTT. J is TRBJ1-1 and V is TRBV3-1 (or the pseudogene TRBV3-2); 10 nucleotides align to TRBD1. The V and J ends lost 4 bases and 7 bases, in that order; junction bases with no gene match: 9. The CDR3 totals 15 residues. CDR1 is LGHDT and CDR2 is YNNKEL in the germline V gene (reference sequence).

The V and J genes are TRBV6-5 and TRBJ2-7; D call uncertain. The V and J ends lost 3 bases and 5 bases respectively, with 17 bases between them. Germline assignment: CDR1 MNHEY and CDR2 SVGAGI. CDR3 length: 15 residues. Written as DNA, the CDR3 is TGTGCCAGCAGTTATCGTCCCGAGGCCGGAAACGAGCAGTACTTC. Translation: CASSYRPEAGNEQYF.

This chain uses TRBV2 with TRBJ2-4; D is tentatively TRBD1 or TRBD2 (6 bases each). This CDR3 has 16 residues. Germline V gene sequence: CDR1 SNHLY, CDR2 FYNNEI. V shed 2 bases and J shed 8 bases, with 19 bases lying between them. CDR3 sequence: CASSEWGARTGDIQYF. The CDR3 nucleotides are TGTGCCAGCAGTGAATGGGGGGCTAGAACGGGCGACATTCAGTACTTC.

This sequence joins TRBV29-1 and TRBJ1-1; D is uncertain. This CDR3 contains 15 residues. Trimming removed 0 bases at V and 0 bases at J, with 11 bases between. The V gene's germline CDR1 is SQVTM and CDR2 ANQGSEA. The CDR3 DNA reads TGCAGCGTTGAAGAAGTAGTAAGAATGAACACTGAAGCTTTCTTT. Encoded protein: CSVEEVVRMNTEAFF.

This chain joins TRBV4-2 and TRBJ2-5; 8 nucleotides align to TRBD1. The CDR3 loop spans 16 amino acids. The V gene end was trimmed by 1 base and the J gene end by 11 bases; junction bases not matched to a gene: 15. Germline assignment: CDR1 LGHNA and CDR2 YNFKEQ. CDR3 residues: CASSQAWTGPMQGQYF. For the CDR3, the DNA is TGTGCCAGCAGCCAAGCCTGGACAGGGCCGATGCAGGGTCAGTACTTC.